This T cell receptor (beta chain) was observed in a study of blood T cell repertoires in COVID-19. In the case of this clone: One junction end disagrees with the germline gene, perhaps due to a read error.

The repertoire was sequenced with immunoSEQ multiplex PCR; TCRdb's copy has only in-frame clones and lacks some. This table holds 60,000 to 90,000 clones, about 86% found once. The CDR3 consists of 15 residues. Per germline, CDR1 SGHKS and CDR2 YYEKEE (reference sequence). Sequencing input: peripheral blood. The chain has TRBV5-5 and TRBJ2-1; 9 bases map to TRBD1. The TCR comes from a human donor in a cohort sampled during active COVID-19. CDR3 protein: CASSLIGTGYSEQFF. CDR3 DNA: TGTGCCAGCAGCTTGATCGGGACAGGGTACAGTGAGCAGTTCTTC.